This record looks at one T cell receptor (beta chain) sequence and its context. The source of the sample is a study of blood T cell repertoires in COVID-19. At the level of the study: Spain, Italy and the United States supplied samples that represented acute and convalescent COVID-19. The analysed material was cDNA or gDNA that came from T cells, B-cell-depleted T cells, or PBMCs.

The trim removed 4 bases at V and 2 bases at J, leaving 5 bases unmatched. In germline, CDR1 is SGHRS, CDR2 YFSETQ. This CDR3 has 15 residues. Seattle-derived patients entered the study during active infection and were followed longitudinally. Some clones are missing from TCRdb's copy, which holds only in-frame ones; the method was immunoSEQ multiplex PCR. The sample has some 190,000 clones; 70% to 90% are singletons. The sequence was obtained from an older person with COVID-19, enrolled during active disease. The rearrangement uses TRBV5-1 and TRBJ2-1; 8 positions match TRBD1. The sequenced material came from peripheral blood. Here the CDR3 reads CASSVSGGTYNEQFF. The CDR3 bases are TGCGCCAGCAGCGTGTCAGGGGGCACCTACAATGAGCAGTTCTTC.